The 5 T cell receptor beta chains below come from one sample, sequenced in a study of Graves' ophthalmopathy and Graves' hyperthyroidism. RNA served as the template for amplifying TCR beta CDR3 regions. First-round RT-PCR used HTBI primers; second-round multiplex PCR followed. TCRdb re-called the multiplex PCR reads with MiXCR, one entry per CDR3 protein. The table has around 1.1 million distinct CDR3 sequences, about two fifths seen once. The sequencing input was peripheral blood or thyroid tissue (not recorded which). These receptors were taken from an adult man with Graves' hyperthyroidism.

Worth noting for this clonotype: This likely comes from a read error, as the CDR3 has no conserved phenylalanine or tryptophan at its end. This chain uses TRBV7-9 with TRBJ1-1; D is ambiguous. Germline values: CDR1 SEHNR, CDR2 FQNEAQ (reference sequence). Trimming stripped 1 base from V and 6 bases from J, with 9 bases between. The CDR3 is 13 amino acids. The CDR3 sequence: CASSLEPAAEAFL. The CDR3 DNA follows: TGTGCCAGCAGCTTAGAACCGGCCGCTGAAGCTTTCCTT.

As DNA, the CDR3 is TGTGCCAGCAGCCAAGATGTAGCGGCACGGGTCTATGGCTACACCTTC. It codes for CASSQDVAARVYGYTF. This rearrangement joins TRBV7-9 to TRBJ1-2; D gene ambiguous. This CDR3 has 16 amino acids. The germline CDR1 and CDR2 sequences are SEHNR and FQNEAQ (reference sequence). Trimming stripped 5 bases from V and 4 bases from J, with 20 bases between.

The CDR3 loop is CASSPRVRLGNEQFF. The CDR3 bases are TGTGCCAGCAGCCCGAGGGTTCGTTTGGGGAATGAGCAGTTCTTC. This chain connects TRBV25-1 to TRBJ2-1; possible D gene TRBD2, 5 bases. V gave up 6 bases and J gave up 7 bases, with 19 bases separating them. Germline-derived CDR1 and CDR2 are MGHDK and SYGVNS. The CDR3 spans 15 residues.

The chain employs TRBV7-2 and TRBJ1-4; D might be TRBD1 (5 bases). The ends were cut back, 6 bases at V and 8 bases at J, with 16 bases in the middle. The length of the CDR3 is 14 residues. Germline CDR1 is SGHTA and CDR2 is FQGNSA. CDR3 bases: TGTGCCAGCAGTCCGGGACTCCCGCCGGAAAAACTGTTTTTT. Translating gives CASSPGLPPEKLFF.

The chain employs TRBV10-3 and TRBJ1-3; TRBD1 aligns across 11 bases. The CDR3 is made up of 14 amino acids. CDR1 is ENHRY and CDR2 is SYGVKD in the germline V gene. J was trimmed by 7 bases and V by 2 bases; bases with no gene match: 1. This chain's CDR3 is CAISEGTGGNTIYF. CDR3 coding DNA: TGTGCCATCAGTGAGGGGACAGGGGGTAACACCATATATTTT.